This T cell receptor beta chain comes out of a study of blood T cell repertoires in COVID-19. The authors' processing: Estimation of nucleated cell counts relied on the amplification of reference gene primers. Assay used: immunoSEQ multiplex PCR; TCRdb lists only in-frame clones, some missing. That table furnishes V, J and clone size, whereas the DNA furnished D and trimming. The table includes about 24,000 clones, approximately 85% detected once. Specimen: peripheral blood. This TCR was recovered from a human donor in a cohort sampled during active COVID-19.

The CDR3 coding sequence is TGCAGCGTTGAGGGGCCCTCTGGAAACACCATATATTTT. It is translated as CSVEGPSGNTIYF. The gene calls are TRBV29-1 and TRBJ1-3, with TRBD1 as a possible D gene (5 bases). The V gene lost 3 bases and the J gene lost 0 bases, with 6 bases spanning the gap. CDR1 is SQVTM, CDR2 ANQGSEA, per germline. CDR3 length equals 13 residues.